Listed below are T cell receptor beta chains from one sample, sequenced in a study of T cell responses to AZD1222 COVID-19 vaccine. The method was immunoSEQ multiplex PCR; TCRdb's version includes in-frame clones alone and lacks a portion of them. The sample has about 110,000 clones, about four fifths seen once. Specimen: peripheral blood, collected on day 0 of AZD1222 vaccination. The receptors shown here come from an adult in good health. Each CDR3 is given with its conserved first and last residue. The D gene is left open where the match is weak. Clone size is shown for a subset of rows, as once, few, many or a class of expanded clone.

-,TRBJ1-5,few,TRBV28,TGTGCCACCCAACTTCCGACCAATTTCAATCAGCCCCAGCATTTT,CATQLPTNFNQPQHF
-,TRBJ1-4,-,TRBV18,TGTGCCAGCTCACCGGGACAAGGAAATGAAAAACTGTTTTTT,CASSPGQGNEKLFF
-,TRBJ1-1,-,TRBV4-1,TGCGCCAGCAGCCAAGGATCCGCGCGTCGGAACACTGAAGCTTTCTTT,CASSQGSARRNTEAFF
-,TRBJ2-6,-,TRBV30,TGTGCCTGGGCCGGAACCGGGACCCTCATCTCTGGGGCCAACGTCCTGACTTTC,CAWAGTGTLISGANVLTF
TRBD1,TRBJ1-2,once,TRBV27,TGTGCCAGCAGTGCATATGCAGGGGGCCTAAACTATGGCTACACCTTC,CASSAYAGGLNYGYTF
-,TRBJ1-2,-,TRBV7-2,TGTGCCAGCAGCTTAGACCCCGACCGCTATGGCTACACCTTC,CASSLDPDRYGYTF
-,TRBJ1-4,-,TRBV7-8,TGTGCCAGCAGAGCCCTCCCGGGACACCTGAATGAAAAACTGTTTTTT,CASRALPGHLNEKLFF
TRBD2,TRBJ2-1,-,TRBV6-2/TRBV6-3,TGTGCCAGCAGTGACGGAAGGACTAGCGGGAGCCATGAGCAGTTCTTC,CASSDGRTSGSHEQFF
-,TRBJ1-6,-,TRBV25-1,TGTGCCAGCAGTTCGGGGGTCGGGTCACCCCTCCACTTT,CASSSGVGSPLHF
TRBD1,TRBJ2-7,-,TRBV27,TGTGCCAGCAGTTTAACAGGGGGGACCTACGAGCAGTACTTC,CASSLTGGTYEQYF
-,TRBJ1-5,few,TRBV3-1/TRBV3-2,TGTGCCAGCAGCCAAGATCCCCATCAGCCCCAGCATTTT,CASSQDPHQPQHF
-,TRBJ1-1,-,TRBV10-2,TGCGCCAGCAGACACAGGTTACGAGGGGTGAACACTGAAGCTTTCTTT,CASRHRLRGVNTEAFF
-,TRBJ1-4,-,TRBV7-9,TGTGCCAGCAGCTTAGGGTCGGGGGTGGTCGCTGAAAAACTGTTTTTT,CASSLGSGVVAEKLFF
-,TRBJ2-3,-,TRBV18,TGTGCCAGCTCACCCAGCGCCCAGGGCACCACAGATACGCAGTATTTT,CASSPSAQGTTDTQYF
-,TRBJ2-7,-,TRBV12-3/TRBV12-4,TGTGCCAGCAGCCTGCTCTACGAGCAGTACTTC,CASSLLYEQYF
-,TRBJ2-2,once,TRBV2,TGTGCCAGCAGTCCCCTGAGAAGTCTTTCTAAGAACACCGGGGAGCTGTTTTTT,CASSPLRSLSKNTGELFF
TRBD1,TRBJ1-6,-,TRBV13,TGTGCCAGCAGCTTAGTTAGGGGGCGCCCCTATAATTCACCCCTCCACTTT,CASSLVRGRPYNSPLHF
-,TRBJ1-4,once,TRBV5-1,TGCGCCAGCAGCTTGGTAAGGGGCGTGGGCGAAAAACTGTTTTTT,CASSLVRGVGEKLFF
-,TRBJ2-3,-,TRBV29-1,TGCAGCGTTGAAAGGGGGGGGAAGTCTAGCACAGATACGCAGTATTTT,CSVERGGKSSTDTQYF
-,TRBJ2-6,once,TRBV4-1,TGCGCCAGCAGCCAAGTCAGTCACCCTGGGGCCAACGTCCTGACTTTC,CASSQVSHPGANVLTF
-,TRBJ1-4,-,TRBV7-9,TGTGCCAGCAGCTTTGAATGGGGAGGAAATGAAAAACTGTTTTTT,CASSFEWGGNEKLFF
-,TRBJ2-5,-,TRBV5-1,TGCGCCAGCAGCCAGGACCCTGGGAAAGAGACCCAGTACTTC,CASSQDPGKETQYF
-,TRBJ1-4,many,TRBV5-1,TGCGCCAGCAGCCCTCTAGACAGTAATGAAAAACTGTTTTTT,CASSPLDSNEKLFF
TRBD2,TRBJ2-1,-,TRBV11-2,TGTGCCAGCAGCTTAGGGCTAGCGGGAGCGGGTAGGGCCTACAATGAGCAGTTCTTC,CASSLGLAGAGRAYNEQFF
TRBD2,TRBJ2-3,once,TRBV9,TGTGCCAGCAGCGTTGACCCTAGCGGGAGGGTCACAGATACGCAGTATTTT,CASSVDPSGRVTDTQYF
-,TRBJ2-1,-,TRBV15,TGTGCCACCAGCAAAAGGGACAAGGGTGTGTACAATGAGCAGTTCTTC,CATSKRDKGVYNEQFF
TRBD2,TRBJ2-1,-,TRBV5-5,TGTGCCAGCAGCCGGGAACTAGCGTACACCTACAATGAGCAGTTCTTC,CASSRELAYTYNEQFF
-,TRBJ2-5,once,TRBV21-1,TGTGGCGTTCGTCGGGGGGAGACCCAGTACTTC,CGVRRGETQYF
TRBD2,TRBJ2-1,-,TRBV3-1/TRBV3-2,TGTGCCAGCAGCCCGGGACTAGCCTACTACAATGAGCAGTTCTTC,CASSPGLAYYNEQFF
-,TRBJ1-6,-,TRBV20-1,TGCAGTGCTAGTTCGTTCGGGGGGACGACCTATAATTCACCCCTCCACTTT,CSASSFGGTTYNSPLHF
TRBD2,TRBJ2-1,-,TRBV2,TGTGCCAGCATGAAAGTAGCGGGGGGACGCAATGAGCAGTTCTTC,CASMKVAGGRNEQFF
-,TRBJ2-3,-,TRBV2,TGTGCCAGCATCATCAACGCGGCAGCAGATACGCAGTATTTT,CASIINAAADTQYF
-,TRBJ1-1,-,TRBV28,TGTGCCAGCATTAAAAACAGGAACACTGAAGCTTTCTTT,CASIKNRNTEAFF
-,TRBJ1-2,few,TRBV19,TGTGCCAGTAGTATAGGTGAGGGATGGCATCTCGATGGCTACACCTTC,CASSIGEGWHLDGYTF
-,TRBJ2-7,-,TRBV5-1,TGCGCCAGCAGCTTGGCCCGCGTCCGGCACGAGCAGTACTTC,CASSLARVRHEQYF
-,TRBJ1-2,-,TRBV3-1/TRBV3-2,TGTGCCAGCAGCTCTCCGGGCCGCCTAGGGAATGGCTACACCTTC,CASSSPGRLGNGYTF
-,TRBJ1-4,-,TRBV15,TGTGCCACCAGCAGAGCCCTCAACGAAAAACTGTTTTTT,CATSRALNEKLFF
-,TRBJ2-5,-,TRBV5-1,TGCGCCAGCAGCTTGGGGACCCAAGTAGAGACCCAGTACTTC,CASSLGTQVETQYF
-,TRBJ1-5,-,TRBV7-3,TGTGCCAGCAGCTTAACCCAGAATCAGCCCCAGCATTTT,CASSLTQNQPQHF
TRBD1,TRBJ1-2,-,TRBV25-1,TGTGCCAGCAGTGAAGTTACCGAACAGGGGGGTGGCTACACCTTC,CASSEVTEQGGGYTF
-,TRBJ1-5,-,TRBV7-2,TGTGCCAGCAGCGGACTGGCGGGCAATCAGCCCCAGCATTTT,CASSGLAGNQPQHF
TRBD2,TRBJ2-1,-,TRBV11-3,TGTGCCAGTAGCGGGGGGGCTTATAAGAATGAGCAGTTCTTC,CASSGGAYKNEQFF
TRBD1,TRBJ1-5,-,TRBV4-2,TGTGCCAGCAGCCAAGACGCGGGACAGACTTATCAGCCCCAGCATTTT,CASSQDAGQTYQPQHF
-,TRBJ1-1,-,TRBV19,TGTGCCAGTAGGGGCCCCGGAGGTACTTCTTTCTTT,CASRGPGGTSFF
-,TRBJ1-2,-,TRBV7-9,TGTGCCAGCAGCGATCAGCTCGGACGGTATGGCTACACCTTC,CASSDQLGRYGYTF
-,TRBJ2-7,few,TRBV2,TGTGCCAGCGGAACCTACGAGCAGTACTTC,CASGTYEQYF
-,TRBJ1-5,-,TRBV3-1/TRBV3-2,TGTGCCAGCAGCCAAAGTGCTAGCAATCAGCCCCAGCATTTT,CASSQSASNQPQHF
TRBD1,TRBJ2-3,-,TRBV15,TGTGCCACCAGCACTTCCGGGACAGGGAGGGTCGGGGGTGATACGCAGTATTTT,CATSTSGTGRVGGDTQYF
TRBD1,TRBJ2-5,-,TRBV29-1,TGCAGCGTCGCTCGGGACAGACAGACCCAGTACTTC,CSVARDRQTQYF
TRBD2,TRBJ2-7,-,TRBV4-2,TGTGCCAGCAGCCGCGCGAGGGCGGGGGACCCCTACGAGCAGTACTTC,CASSRARAGDPYEQYF
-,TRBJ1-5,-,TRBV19,TGTGCCAGTAGGGAGGGTCCGACACCCAAGGCCCAGCCCCAGCATTTT,CASREGPTPKAQPQHF
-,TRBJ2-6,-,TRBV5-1,TGCGCCAGCAGCTTGGTTGGGTTAGGTCAATCCACTGGGGCCAACGTCCTGACTTTC,CASSLVGLGQSTGANVLTF
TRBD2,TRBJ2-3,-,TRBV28,TGTGCCAGCATCGAGCGGGAGAGGGTGGCAGATACGCAGTATTTT,CASIERERVADTQYF
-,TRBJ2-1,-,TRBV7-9,TGTGCCAGCAGCTTAGACGCGGGCGATGAGCAGTTCTTC,CASSLDAGDEQFF
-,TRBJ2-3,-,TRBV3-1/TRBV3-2,TGTGCCAGCAGCCAACGGGGGGATACGCAGTATTTT,CASSQRGDTQYF
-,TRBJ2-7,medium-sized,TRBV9,TGTGCCAGCAGCGTAGTAGCCAGGGCGGACGAGCAGTACTTC,CASSVVARADEQYF
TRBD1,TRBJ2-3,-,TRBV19,TGTGCCAGTAGTGCACTAGGGGGCACATTTACCAATACGCAGTATTTT,CASSALGGTFTNTQYF
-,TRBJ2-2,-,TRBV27,TGTGCCAGCAGTTTATGGAGGACCGGGGAGCTGTTTTTT,CASSLWRTGELFF
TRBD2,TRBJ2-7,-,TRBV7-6,TGTGCCAGCAGCTCTAGCTCGGCGGGAGGGGAGCAGTACTTC,CASSSSSAGGEQYF
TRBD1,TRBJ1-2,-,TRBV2,TGTGCCAGCAGCACCAGCCGGGACAGGTCTGGTTCCTATGGCTACACCTTC,CASSTSRDRSGSYGYTF